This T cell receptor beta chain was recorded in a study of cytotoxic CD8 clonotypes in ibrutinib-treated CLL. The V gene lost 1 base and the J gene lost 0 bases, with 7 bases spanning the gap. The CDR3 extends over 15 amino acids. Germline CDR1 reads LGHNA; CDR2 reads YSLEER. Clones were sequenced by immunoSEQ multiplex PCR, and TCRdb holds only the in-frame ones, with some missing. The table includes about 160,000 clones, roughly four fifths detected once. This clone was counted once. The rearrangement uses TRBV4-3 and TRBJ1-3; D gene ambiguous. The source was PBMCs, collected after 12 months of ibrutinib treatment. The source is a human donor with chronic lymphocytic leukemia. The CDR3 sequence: CASSQGRSSGNTIYF. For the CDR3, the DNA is TGCGCCAGCAGCCAAGGAAGGAGCTCTGGAAACACCATATATTTT.